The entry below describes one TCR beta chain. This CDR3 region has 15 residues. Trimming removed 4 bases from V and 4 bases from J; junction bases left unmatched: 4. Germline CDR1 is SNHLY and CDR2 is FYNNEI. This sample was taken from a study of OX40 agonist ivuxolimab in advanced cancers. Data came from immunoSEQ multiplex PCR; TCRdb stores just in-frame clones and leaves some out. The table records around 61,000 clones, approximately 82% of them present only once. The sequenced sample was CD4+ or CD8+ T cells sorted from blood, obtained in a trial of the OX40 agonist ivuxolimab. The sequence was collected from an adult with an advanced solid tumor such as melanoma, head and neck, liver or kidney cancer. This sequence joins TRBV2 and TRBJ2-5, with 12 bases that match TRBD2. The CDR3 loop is CASSGQGLAGETQYF. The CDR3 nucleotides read TGTGCCAGCAGTGGACAGGGACTAGCGGGAGAGACCCAGTACTTC.